These 21 T cell receptor beta chains originate from one sample sequenced in a study of shared clonotypes between healthy human individuals. Produced via immunoSEQ multiplex PCR; TCRdb's table is partial and in-frame only. The sample lists millions of clones; around nine tenths were seen once. The sample consisted of naive CD4+ T cells sorted from blood. Specified subset: CD45RA+ positively selected. The receptors were sampled from a man in his late teens or twenties in good health.

This clone occurred a few times. In the same sample, other DNA sequences code for this CDR3. This chain connects TRBV18 to TRBJ1-5; D is perhaps TRBD1 (6 bases). Germline lookup yields CDR1 KGHSH and CDR2 LQKENI. CDR3 size: 13 residues. V lost 3 bases to trimming and J lost 5 bases, with 8 bases between them. Here the CDR3 reads CASSPYRDQPQHF. CDR3 in DNA: TGTGCCAGCTCACCGTACAGGGATCAGCCCCAGCATTTT. The entire variable domain, with the rest obtained from reference TRBV18 and TRBJ1-5, is as follows: NAGVMQNPRHLVRRRGQEARLRCSPMKGHSHVYWYRQLPEEGLKFMVYLQKENIIDESGMPKERFSAEFPKEGPSILRIQQVVRGDSAAYFCASSPYRDQPQHFGDGTRLSIL.

This chain links TRBV11-2 with TRBJ2-5; no clear D. Near its end, the DNA agrees better with TRBJ2-7, so the J call may be wrong. Germline V gives CDR1 SGHAT, CDR2 FQNNGV. The CDR3 sequence is 13 residues long. The CDR3 DNA sequence: TGTGCCAGCAGCTCCGAGAACGACTACGAGCAGTACTTC. Its translation: CASSSENDYEQYF.

The genes are TRBV28 and TRBJ1-5; 8 bases are a match to TRBD1. The CDR3 consists of 14 residues. CDR1 MDHEN and CDR2 SYDVKM come from the germline V gene. Unmatched junction bases numbered 3, after V lost 2 bases and J lost 6 bases. CDR3 sequence (DNA): TGTGCCAGCAGTTTAGACAGGGGAGTTCAGCCCCAGCATTTT. Protein sequence: CASSLDRGVQPQHF.

Comment on this clone: Different DNA sequences within this sample yield the same CDR3. The chain employs TRBV7-2 and TRBJ2-5; D possibly corresponds to TRBD1 (6 bases). Germline CDR1 and CDR2: SGHTA and FQGNSA. The V gene lost 1 base and the J gene lost 5 bases, with 8 bases spanning the gap. The CDR3 sequence is 13 residues long. The CDR3 loop is CASSLEGGETQYF. The CDR3 coding sequence is TGTGCCAGCAGCTTAGAAGGGGGTGAGACCCAGTACTTC. The variable domain in full, completed from reference TRBV7-2 and TRBJ2-5, reads GAGVSQSPSNKVTEKGKDVELRCDPISGHTALYWYRQSLGQGLEFLIYFQGNSAPDKSGLPSDRFSAERTGGSVSTLTIQRTQQEDSAVYLCASSLEGGETQYFGPGTRLLVL.

This clone was recorded a few times. The rearrangement uses TRBV6-1 and TRBJ1-2; 8 bases fit TRBD1. CDR1 is MNHNS, CDR2 SASEGT, per germline. Germline trimming cut 7 bases from V and 6 bases from J; bases unmatched to any gene: 7. This CDR3 has 13 residues. The CDR3 DNA reads TGTGCCAGCACCAACAGGGGGAAGGATGGCTACACCTTC. This gives the protein CASTNRGKDGYTF.

The V gene is TRBV9, the J gene TRBJ2-4; D gene unclear. V dropped 7 bases and J dropped 1 base, with 12 bases sitting between them. Germline V lookup: CDR1 SGDLS, CDR2 YYNGEE. This CDR3 is 14 amino acids long. This chain's CDR3 is CASAEGWAKNIQYF. In DNA form, the CDR3 reads TGTGCCAGCGCTGAAGGTTGGGCCAAAAACATTCAGTACTTC.

This chain links TRBV18 with TRBJ2-3; a possible D gene is TRBD2 (5 bases). Looked up from germline, CDR1 is KGHSH and CDR2 is LQKENI. The CDR3 is 14 residues long. The ends were cut back, 5 bases at V and 1 base at J, with 10 bases in the middle. The CDR3 DNA follows: TGTGCCAGCTCAGTTGCGGAGGGCACAGATACGCAGTATTTT. This sequence encodes CASSVAEGTDTQYF.

The V call is TRBV18, the J call TRBJ1-2; 11 positions match TRBD1. The V and J ends lost 4 bases and 3 bases, in that order; junction bases with no gene match: 7. In germline, CDR1 is KGHSH, CDR2 LQKENI. This CDR3 has 16 residues. The CDR3 protein is CASSLHRDRGDYGYTF. CDR3 DNA: TGTGCCAGCTCACTCCACCGGGACAGGGGGGACTATGGCTACACCTTC.

The chain recombines TRBV11-3 with TRBJ2-3; D might be TRBD1 or TRBD2, each matching 5 bases. The V and J ends lost 1 base and 6 bases respectively, with 20 bases between them. CDR1 and CDR2 from the germline V gene are SGHNT and YENEEA. This CDR3 is 17 amino acids long. CDR3 sequence (DNA): TGTGCCAGCAGCTTAGTGGATTGGGGGAAAGTGCGCGATACGCAGTATTTT. It is translated as CASSLVDWGKVRDTQYF.

The chain joins TRBV6-6 to TRBJ1-1; TRBD1 is a possible D gene (5 bases). Germline CDR1 and CDR2: MNHNY and SVGAGI (reference sequence). CDR3 length: 15 amino acids. The V gene lost 5 bases and the J gene lost 5 bases, with 18 bases spanning the gap. This CDR3 reads CASSPVGGPGTEAFF. Here the CDR3 DNA reads TGTGCCAGCAGTCCGGTCGGGGGTCCGGGAACTGAAGCTTTCTTT.

The chain is built from TRBV2 and TRBJ2-1; 10 bases fit TRBD2. The CDR3 is 15 residues long. After removal of 4 bases from V and 13 bases from J, the junction contained 13 bases not matched to a gene. Germline V lookup: CDR1 SNHLY, CDR2 FYNNEI. The CDR3 here is CASSGTSGSRSVQFF. CDR3 nucleotide sequence: TGTGCCAGCAGTGGGACTAGCGGTTCCCGCTCGGTACAGTTCTTC.

CDR3 amino acids: CASRSPPNEQYF. The CDR3 DNA reads TGTGCCAGCAGGTCACCGCCCAACGAGCAGTACTTC. The V gene is TRBV6-6, the J gene TRBJ2-7; D is uncertain. The CDR3 runs to 12 residues. From germline, CDR1 is MNHNY and CDR2 SVGAGI (reference sequence). V was shortened by 6 bases and J by 5 bases, with 11 bases between the two germline ends.

The J gene is TRBJ1-2, the V gene TRBV5-5; the D gene is possibly TRBD1 (6 bases). Germline V gene data show CDR1 as SGHKS and CDR2 as YYEKEE (reference sequence). The CDR3 is 14 residues long. The V gene lost 6 bases and the J gene lost 8 bases, with 20 bases spanning the gap. The CDR3 DNA reads as TGTGCCAGCACCCGGGACGCACAGGGTAGGGGCTACACCTTC. It translates to CASTRDAQGRGYTF.

A single count supports this clone. In the same sample, other DNA sequences code for this CDR3. V gene TRBV30 combines with J gene TRBJ2-5; maybe TRBD1 (5 bases). The DNA matches TRBJ2-7 better at its end, which makes the J call doubtful. Germline V CDR1 and CDR2: GTSNPN, SVGIG (reference sequence). The CDR3 has 13 amino acids. CDR3 in amino acids: CAWNQGSSYEQYF. The CDR3 nucleotides read TGTGCCTGGAATCAGGGAAGCTCCTACGAGCAGTACTTC.

This clone was seen only a few times. The gene calls are TRBV10-3 and TRBJ1-5, with no clear D. The V gene lost 5 bases and the J gene lost 3 bases, with 17 bases spanning the gap. Germline V gene lookup returns CDR1 ENHRY and CDR2 SYGVKD. The CDR3 sequence is 16 residues long. The CDR3 sequence: CAISTGDRSLNQPQHF. The CDR3 DNA is TGTGCCATCAGTACCGGGGATAGGTCTCTCAATCAGCCCCAGCATTTT.

The chain links TRBV28 to TRBJ1-3; no reliable D call. Germline V gene lookup returns CDR1 MDHEN and CDR2 SYDVKM. Trimming cost V 5 bases and J 7 bases, with 12 bases left between them. The CDR3 spans 13 residues. CDR3 nucleotides: TGTGCCAGCAGTCCCCCCCCGATGAACACCATATATTTT. Protein sequence: CASSPPPMNTIYF.

This sequence joins TRBV28 and TRBJ1-2; D is uncertain. The V gene's germline CDR1 is MDHEN and CDR2 SYDVKM. CDR3 size: 13 residues. The V end lost 2 bases, the J end lost 7 bases, and 11 bases lay between the germline ends. The CDR3 bases are TGTGCCAGCAGTTTAATCGGGGAACGTGGCTACACCTTC. This translates into CASSLIGERGYTF.

The chain carries TRBV10-3 and TRBJ2-7, with 7 bases lining up with TRBD1. V lost 0 bases, J lost 4 bases, and 6 bases stayed unmatched. Germline CDR1 and CDR2: ENHRY and SYGVKD. This CDR3 is built from 15 residues. The CDR3 nucleotides read TGTGCCATCAGTGAGTCCGGGACAGTTACTTACGAGCAGTACTTC. Translating gives CAISESGTVTYEQYF.

The J gene is TRBJ2-3, the V gene TRBV19, with TRBD2 matching 10 bases. CDR1 and CDR2 (germline): LNHDA, SQIVND (reference sequence). The CDR3 length is 17 residues. With 5 bases clipped from V and 6 bases from J, the junction kept 14 bases outside the gene matches. The CDR3 nucleotides are TGTGCCAGTAGTTCTCTTCCGGGACTAGCGTCGGGGGATACGCAGTATTTT. As protein: CASSSLPGLASGDTQYF.

This clone was counted only a few times. This chain uses TRBV30 with TRBJ1-1; 7 bases are a match to TRBD1. The trim removed 0 bases at V and 2 bases at J, leaving 3 bases unmatched. The CDR3 is 14 residues long. Germline CDR1 reads GTSNPN; CDR2 reads SVGIG (reference sequence). CDR3 sequence reads: CAWSVGTENTEAFF. CDR3 DNA sequence: TGTGCCTGGAGTGTGGGGACAGAAAACACTGAAGCTTTCTTT.

The rearrangement joins TRBV28 to TRBJ1-6, with D possibly matching TRBD1 (5 bases). The CDR3 is 15 residues long. V shed 6 bases and J shed 2 bases, with 11 bases lying between them. Germline V gene lookup returns CDR1 MDHEN and CDR2 SYDVKM. The CDR3 is CASSPGLAYNSPLHF. DNA for the CDR3: TGTGCCAGCAGCCCAGGGCTGGCCTATAATTCACCCCTCCACTTT.